The rows below give T cell receptor beta chains drawn from one sample of a study of blood T cell repertoires in COVID-19. Libraries were prepared by immunoSEQ multiplex PCR; TCRdb keeps only in-frame clonotypes and omits some of them. The sample records around 290,000 clones, 65% to 90% being singletons. Sequenced material: peripheral blood. The receptors shown here come from a woman in her seventies with COVID-19, enrolled during active disease. Both conserved end residues are part of each CDR3. The order of the fields is CDR3 DNA, CDR3 protein, D gene, clone size, V gene, J gene. A D gene is named only where the DNA matches it firmly. Clone sizes are given selectively: once, few, many, or a class where the clone is expanded.

CDR3 DNA: TGTGCCAGCAGCCCAGGGACAGGGGCCCAGGAGCAGTACTTC; CDR3 protein: CASSPGTGAQEQYF; D gene: TRBD1; clone size: -; V gene: TRBV7-2; J gene: TRBJ2-7
CDR3 DNA: TGTGCCACCAGTGCTATGGACAGGTTTGAAGAGACCCAGTACTTC; CDR3 protein: CATSAMDRFEETQYF; D gene: TRBD1; clone size: -; V gene: TRBV24-1; J gene: TRBJ2-5
CDR3 DNA: TGTGCCAGCAGTTTAACCGGAACAGGGTCTACTAATGAAAAACTGTTTTTT; CDR3 protein: CASSLTGTGSTNEKLFF; D gene: -; clone size: -; V gene: TRBV27; J gene: TRBJ1-4
CDR3 DNA: TGCGCCAGCAAAGATCATGAAACGGGGACTGAAGCTTTCTTT; CDR3 protein: CASKDHETGTEAFF; D gene: -; clone size: -; V gene: TRBV10-2; J gene: TRBJ1-1
CDR3 DNA: TGCGCCAGCAGGGAACAGGGAGCAGGAAACACCATATATTTT; CDR3 protein: CASREQGAGNTIYF; D gene: -; clone size: -; V gene: TRBV5-1; J gene: TRBJ1-3
CDR3 DNA: TGCGCCAGCTTCTATCGCGGGGGGGCCCCACGAGCGACTTCCTACAATGAGCAGTTCTTC; CDR3 protein: CASFYRGGAPRATSYNEQFF; D gene: TRBD2; clone size: few; V gene: TRBV4-1; J gene: TRBJ2-1
CDR3 DNA: TGTGCCAGCAGTTCCAACAGGGAGACCATTGAAGGCTACACCTTC; CDR3 protein: CASSSNRETIEGYTF; D gene: -; clone size: few; V gene: TRBV28; J gene: TRBJ1-2
CDR3 DNA: TGCGCCAGCAGCCCAGGGACTGGAGAAGGGGAGCAGTTCTTC; CDR3 protein: CASSPGTGEGEQFF; D gene: -; clone size: few; V gene: TRBV5-1; J gene: TRBJ2-1
CDR3 DNA: TGCGCCAGCAGCTTGGGGCAGGAAAACACTGAAGCTTTCTTT; CDR3 protein: CASSLGQENTEAFF; D gene: -; clone size: -; V gene: TRBV5-1; J gene: TRBJ1-1
CDR3 DNA: TGTGCTAGTGGTTTGGGGGGAGTTGCCCTCAATGAGCAGTTCTTC; CDR3 protein: CASGLGGVALNEQFF; D gene: -; clone size: -; V gene: TRBV12-5; J gene: TRBJ2-1
CDR3 DNA: TGTGCCAGCTCACACGGGACAGTCCAAGAGACCCAGTACTTC; CDR3 protein: CASSHGTVQETQYF; D gene: TRBD1; clone size: -; V gene: TRBV18; J gene: TRBJ2-5
CDR3 DNA: TGTGCCTGGAGTGCTAGCGGGGGCCCTTACTTC; CDR3 protein: CAWSASGGPYF; D gene: TRBD2; clone size: few; V gene: TRBV30; J gene: TRBJ2-5
CDR3 DNA: TGTGCCAGTAGTATCGCCTCGGGACAGGGGGCTCCCGAGCAGTACTTC; CDR3 protein: CASSIASGQGAPEQYF; D gene: TRBD1; clone size: -; V gene: TRBV19; J gene: TRBJ2-7
CDR3 DNA: TGTGCCAGCAGCAGGGACAGGGAGGGGAATCAGCCCCAGCATTTT; CDR3 protein: CASSRDREGNQPQHF; D gene: TRBD1; clone size: once; V gene: TRBV11-3; J gene: TRBJ1-5
CDR3 DNA: TGTGCCAGTAGTGTGTACTCGGCAACTAATGAAAAACTGTTTTTT; CDR3 protein: CASSVYSATNEKLFF; D gene: -; clone size: once; V gene: TRBV19; J gene: TRBJ1-4
CDR3 DNA: TGTGCCACCGAGACACCCGGAGGGAATGAGCAGTTCTTC; CDR3 protein: CATETPGGNEQFF; D gene: -; clone size: -; V gene: TRBV2; J gene: TRBJ2-1
CDR3 DNA: TGTGCCAGCTCCCAGGACAGGCAGCTGAACACTGAAGCTTTCTTT; CDR3 protein: CASSQDRQLNTEAFF; D gene: TRBD1; clone size: -; V gene: TRBV18; J gene: TRBJ1-1
CDR3 DNA: TGTGCCAGCAGCTCTAGCGGGGGCCTCACAGATACGCAGTATTTT; CDR3 protein: CASSSSGGLTDTQYF; D gene: TRBD2; clone size: -; V gene: TRBV7-2; J gene: TRBJ2-3
CDR3 DNA: TGTGCCAGCTCCCAAGGGGCGAGAAGGGAGCAGTACTTC; CDR3 protein: CASSQGARREQYF; D gene: -; clone size: -; V gene: TRBV18; J gene: TRBJ2-7
CDR3 DNA: TGTGCCAGCAGCTTAGGAGGGACACTCTACGAGCAGTACTTC; CDR3 protein: CASSLGGTLYEQYF; D gene: -; clone size: -; V gene: TRBV11-2; J gene: TRBJ2-7
CDR3 DNA: TGTGCCAGCAGTGATAGCCAGGGTAGCCGAAACACCATATATTTT; CDR3 protein: CASSDSQGSRNTIYF; D gene: -; clone size: once; V gene: TRBV2; J gene: TRBJ1-3
CDR3 DNA: TGTGCCAGTAGTATATCGGGGAGCAATCAGCCCCAGCATTTT; CDR3 protein: CASSISGSNQPQHF; D gene: -; clone size: -; V gene: TRBV19; J gene: TRBJ1-5
CDR3 DNA: TGTGCCAGCAGCTCTGACACTCCGATGGGCTACACCTTC; CDR3 protein: CASSSDTPMGYTF; D gene: -; clone size: once; V gene: TRBV7-2; J gene: TRBJ1-2
CDR3 DNA: TGCGCCAGCAGCTGGACTAGCGGGGAGATTTGGAATGAGCAGTTCTTC; CDR3 protein: CASSWTSGEIWNEQFF; D gene: TRBD2; clone size: -; V gene: TRBV5-1; J gene: TRBJ2-1
CDR3 DNA: TGTGCCAGCAGTTACTCGGGACGGGAGGAAGCTTTCTTT; CDR3 protein: CASSYSGREEAFF; D gene: -; clone size: -; V gene: TRBV6-5; J gene: TRBJ1-1
CDR3 DNA: TGCAGCGCCCTCACAGGGATGGAGCAGTACTTC; CDR3 protein: CSALTGMEQYF; D gene: -; clone size: few; V gene: TRBV29-1; J gene: TRBJ2-7
CDR3 DNA: TGTGCCAGCAGCTTGGGAGGTAGTGGCTACGAGCAGTACTTC; CDR3 protein: CASSLGGSGYEQYF; D gene: -; clone size: -; V gene: TRBV5-8; J gene: TRBJ2-7
CDR3 DNA: TGTGCCCCCTTCAGTCATACGCAGTATTTT; CDR3 protein: CAPFSHTQYF; D gene: -; clone size: few; V gene: TRBV7-3; J gene: TRBJ2-3
CDR3 DNA: TGTGCCAGCAGTGAATTCAGGACAGCTAACACTGAAGCTTTCTTT; CDR3 protein: CASSEFRTANTEAFF; D gene: -; clone size: once; V gene: TRBV6-1; J gene: TRBJ1-1
CDR3 DNA: TGTGCCAGCAGCCGACCGGGACAGGGACCCTACGAGCAGTACTTC; CDR3 protein: CASSRPGQGPYEQYF; D gene: TRBD1; clone size: few; V gene: TRBV5-6; J gene: TRBJ2-7
CDR3 DNA: TGCGCCAGCAGCTTGACAGGCCTTAACCAAGAGACCCAGTACTTC; CDR3 protein: CASSLTGLNQETQYF; D gene: -; clone size: -; V gene: TRBV5-1; J gene: TRBJ2-5
CDR3 DNA: TGTGCCAGCACCCTCAGGGGGCGCGGGAACACTGAAGCTTTCTTT; CDR3 protein: CASTLRGRGNTEAFF; D gene: TRBD1; clone size: -; V gene: TRBV28; J gene: TRBJ1-1
CDR3 DNA: TGTGCCAGCAGTTTTAACATGAACACTGAAGCTTTCTTT; CDR3 protein: CASSFNMNTEAFF; D gene: -; clone size: -; V gene: TRBV2; J gene: TRBJ1-1
CDR3 DNA: TGCGCCAGCAGCTCTTCCGGGACTGTGATGAACACTGAAGCTTTCTTT; CDR3 protein: CASSSSGTVMNTEAFF; D gene: -; clone size: once; V gene: TRBV5-1; J gene: TRBJ1-1
CDR3 DNA: TGTGCCAGCAGCCAAGATCTAGCGGGGGTGCCCTCCTACGAGCAGTACTTC; CDR3 protein: CASSQDLAGVPSYEQYF; D gene: TRBD2; clone size: -; V gene: TRBV4-2; J gene: TRBJ2-7
CDR3 DNA: TGTGCCAGCAGCTTATCTTCAGGGTCCCACAATGAGCAGTTCTTC; CDR3 protein: CASSLSSGSHNEQFF; D gene: -; clone size: once; V gene: TRBV7-2; J gene: TRBJ2-1
CDR3 DNA: TGCAGTGCCGTCGTCGGGTATGAGCAGTTCTTC; CDR3 protein: CSAVVGYEQFF; D gene: -; clone size: many; V gene: TRBV20-1; J gene: TRBJ2-1
CDR3 DNA: TGTGCCAGTAGTCCCAGGGGGCGCGTGGATTATGGCTACACCTTC; CDR3 protein: CASSPRGRVDYGYTF; D gene: TRBD1; clone size: -; V gene: TRBV19; J gene: TRBJ1-2
CDR3 DNA: TGTGCCAGCAGCTTAGGGGGACTAGCGGGGGTAGAGCAGTACTTC; CDR3 protein: CASSLGGLAGVEQYF; D gene: TRBD2; clone size: -; V gene: TRBV7-2; J gene: TRBJ2-7
CDR3 DNA: TGTGCCAGCAGCTTAAGCCTAGCCAGCTCCTACGAGCAGTACTTC; CDR3 protein: CASSLSLASSYEQYF; D gene: -; clone size: -; V gene: TRBV7-2; J gene: TRBJ2-7
CDR3 DNA: TGTGCCTGGAGTTACGGACTAGCGGGGGCTCAAGAGACCCAGTACTTC; CDR3 protein: CAWSYGLAGAQETQYF; D gene: TRBD2; clone size: -; V gene: TRBV30; J gene: TRBJ2-5
CDR3 DNA: TGTGCCACCCCAGACAGGACCCCCTATGGCTACACCTTC; CDR3 protein: CATPDRTPYGYTF; D gene: -; clone size: -; V gene: TRBV28; J gene: TRBJ1-2
CDR3 DNA: TGTGCCAGTAGTATAGGAAGGGGCGACGAGCAGTACTTC; CDR3 protein: CASSIGRGDEQYF; D gene: -; clone size: -; V gene: TRBV19; J gene: TRBJ2-7
CDR3 DNA: TGTGCCAGCTCCGGCGGAGGGGCCCGCAAGACCTTC; CDR3 protein: CASSGGGARKTF; D gene: -; clone size: -; V gene: TRBV5-4; J gene: TRBJ1-2